These T cell receptor beta chains were read from a single sample in a study of graft-versus-host responses after intestinal transplantation. For these receptors, no antigen is known. Repertoires were generated with immunoSEQ multiplex PCR, while TCRdb's copy carries only in-frame clones and drops some. The repertoire includes approximately 90,000 clones, 75% to 95% of them detected once, and roughly 5.6% sits in the top ten. The sequences come from unstimulated CD8+ T cells sorted from spleen or lymph node cells, collected before intestinal transplant. All receptors derive from a human donor who received an intestinal transplant. The CDR3 runs from the conserved cysteine through the conserved F or W. D genes are given only for firm matches. Size is omitted from some rows. Given values are once, few, many or a class for expanded clones.

clone size	V gene	J gene	D gene	CDR3 protein	CDR3 DNA
-	TRBV28	TRBJ1-6	TRBD1	CASSRPTGGFDNSPLHF	TGTGCCAGCAGTCGACCGACAGGGGGCTTCGATAATTCACCCCTCCACTTT
-	TRBV10-3	TRBJ2-7	-	CAISEHLSYEWGYF	TGTGCCATCAGTGAACATCTCTCCTACGAGTGGGGGTACTTC
once	TRBV7-2	TRBJ2-3	-	CASTNSGGHDTQYF	TGTGCCAGCACAAATTCCGGGGGCCACGATACGCAGTATTTT
-	TRBV10-1	TRBJ2-1	-	CASSVDYNEQFF	TGCGCCAGCAGTGTAGACTACAATGAGCAGTTCTTC
-	TRBV4-1	TRBJ2-1	TRBD2	CASSPAGGISGRGSYNEQFF	TGCGCCAGCAGCCCCGCAGGGGGAATTAGCGGGAGAGGATCCTACAATGAGCAGTTCTTC
-	TRBV7-7	TRBJ2-1	TRBD2	CASSLGAGGHYNEQFF	TGTGCCAGCAGCTTAGGGGCGGGAGGCCACTACAATGAGCAGTTCTTC
-	TRBV6-5	TRBJ2-3	-	CASSYVAATDTQYF	TGTGCCAGCAGTTACGTGGCGGCCACAGATACGCAGTATTTT
-	TRBV19	TRBJ1-5	-	CASSISGEGNQPQHF	TGTGCCAGTAGTATTTCCGGGGAGGGGAATCAGCCCCAGCATTTT
-	TRBV4-3	TRBJ2-3	TRBD2	CASSQDGTSGVGTDTQYF	TGCGCCAGCAGCCAAGACGGGACTAGCGGAGTAGGGACAGATACGCAGTATTTT
-	TRBV9	TRBJ1-1	-	CASSGGRTEAFF	TGTGCCAGCAGCGGCGGTCGTACTGAAGCTTTCTTT
few	TRBV4-1	TRBJ2-2	-	CASSQQGNTGELFF	TGCGCCAGCAGCCAACAGGGGAACACCGGGGAGCTGTTTTTT
-	TRBV27	TRBJ2-7	-	CASSWGLDYEQYF	TGTGCCAGCAGTTGGGGGTTGGACTACGAGCAGTACTTC
-	TRBV19	TRBJ1-1	-	CASSMSGTEAFF	TGTGCCAGTAGTATGTCAGGCACTGAAGCTTTCTTT